This record looks at one T cell receptor (beta chain) sequence and its context. V was cut by 4 bases and J by 6 bases, with 19 bases left in between. This CDR3 has 16 amino acids. The V gene's germline CDR1 is LNHDA and CDR2 SQIVND (reference sequence). The sample originates from a study of blood T cell repertoires in COVID-19. The protocol was immunoSEQ multiplex PCR, while the TCRdb copy is restricted to in-frame clones and leaves out a portion. The sample consists of about 120,000 clones, 85% to 90% of them appearing once. During active infection, Seattle patients enrolled and were then monitored through disease.

This TCR was recovered from a woman aged 60-75 years with COVID-19, enrolled during active disease. The specimen was peripheral blood. V is TRBV19 and J is TRBJ1-5; no clear D gene. This chain's CDR3 is CASSTNSGEGGQPQHF. CDR3 DNA sequence: TGTGCCAGTAGTACAAATAGCGGTGAGGGCGGTCAGCCCCAGCATTTT.